This record covers a single TCR beta chain. Its antigen is unknown. These data are taken from a study of shared clonotypes between healthy human individuals. Study conclusions and caveats: Across a handful of donors, naive CD4 shared 5% to 5.5%, naive CD8 around 3.8%, memory CD4 roughly 2.2%, memory CD8 over 0.3%. Naive subsets generally exceeded memory subsets in estimated richness. For sorted subsets, rarefaction showed incomplete sequencing despite large depth.

Sorted-subset replicate PCRs used about 200 ng DNA, around 31,000 T cell genomes. Profiling relied on immunoSEQ multiplex PCR, and the TCRdb table lists in-frame clones only, not all of them. The sample gives over 2 million clones, 95% of which show up once; around 0.13% is in the top ten. V lost 3 bases to trimming and J lost 3 bases; unmatched junction nucleotides: 11. Germline CDR1 reads SGHTA; CDR2 reads FQGNSA. This CDR3 is built from 17 residues. This clonotype was obtained from a man younger than 35 in good health. The V call is TRBV7-2, the J call TRBJ2-7; TRBD2 aligns across 10 bases. Sequenced sample: naive CD4+ T cells sorted from blood. The subset was: CD45RA+ positively selected. DNA for the CDR3: TGTGCCAGCAGCTTGACACCGGGACTAGCGTCCCTCTACGAGCAGTACTTC. Translated, it gives CASSLTPGLASLYEQYF.